The rows below give T cell receptor beta chains drawn from one sample of a study of blood T cell repertoires in COVID-19. Some clones are missing from TCRdb's copy, which holds only in-frame ones; the method was immunoSEQ multiplex PCR. The sample consists of around 310,000 clones, 80% to 90% of them appearing once. The sequencing input was PBMCs or T cells enriched from blood (not recorded which). The source of these receptors is a man younger than 45 who had recovered from COVID-19. CDR3s include the opening cysteine and the closing phenylalanine or tryptophan.

V: TRBV14; J: TRBJ1-4; CDR3: CASSRRTGGAEKLFF
V: TRBV6-5; J: TRBJ1-3; CDR3: CASRTGGVGNTIYF
V: TRBV27; J: TRBJ2-4; CDR3: CASSFGGVLAKNIQYF
V: TRBV7-9; J: TRBJ2-3; CDR3: CASSNIIIAGGEDTQYF
V: TRBV4-1; J: TRBJ2-7; CDR3: CASSQGTERERSYEQYF
V: TRBV5-1; J: TRBJ1-1; CDR3: CASSPPDSLTEAFF
V: TRBV28; J: TRBJ1-6; CDR3: CASSLYPLGARNSPLHF
V: TRBV5-1; J: TRBJ2-5; CDR3: CASSTGTGQETQYF
V: TRBV27; J: TRBJ1-6; CDR3: CASSSRQGMGINSPLHF
V: TRBV6-5; J: TRBJ2-7; CDR3: CASSTGTGLYLSEYF
V: TRBV19; J: TRBJ1-2; CDR3: CASLSANYGYTF
V: TRBV18; J: TRBJ1-6; CDR3: CASSPAQGVGSPLHF
V: TRBV2; J: TRBJ1-2; CDR3: CASRSGQGDYGYTF
V: TRBV7-9; J: TRBJ2-7; CDR3: CASSLGQDPYQQYF
V: TRBV19; J: TRBJ1-5; CDR3: CASSTTDRTNQPQHF
V: TRBV28; J: TRBJ2-5; CDR3: CASMEGLRETQYF
V: TRBV21-1; J: TRBJ1-6; CDR3: CASSKEIESSYNSPLHF
V: TRBV11-1; J: TRBJ2-5; CDR3: CASSFGQGPQETQYF
V: TRBV19; J: TRBJ2-1; CDR3: CASSNFQGGEQFF
V: TRBV30; J: TRBJ1-2; CDR3: CAWSGYRGRDYGYTF
V: TRBV6-5; J: TRBJ2-7; CDR3: CASSTGGVIEQYF
V: TRBV7-9; J: TRBJ2-7; CDR3: CASSKPGQMGEQYF